The 19 T cell receptor beta chains reported below all come from one sample, sequenced in a study of control samples from healthy donors and cancer patients. Here immunoSEQ multiplex PCR was the method, and the copy in TCRdb shows in-frame clones only, minus some. The table records 150,000 or so clones, over 85% of them present only once. Sequencing was carried out using blood. These receptors were collected from a man between 18 and 29 years old in good health.

The chain couples TRBV29-1 to TRBJ1-2; no firm D call. Trimming left V 6 bases short and J 4 bases short, with 15 bases between. The CDR3 is made up of 13 amino acids. Germline-derived CDR1 and CDR2 are SQVTM and ANQGSEA. CDR3 sequence (DNA): TGCAGCGTGAGCAGCACCCCCCCCTATGGCTACACCTTC. Translated, it gives CSVSSTPPYGYTF.

This clone was detected a few times. This chain connects TRBV30 to TRBJ2-1; 9 nucleotides match TRBD1. V was clipped by 2 bases and J by 3 bases; unmatched bases: 5. This CDR3 is built from 15 residues. From germline, CDR1 is GTSNPN and CDR2 SVGIG (reference sequence). CDR3 nucleotides: TGTGCCTGGAGTACCGGGACAGGGAGCTACAATGAGCAGTTCTTC. This translates into CAWSTGTGSYNEQFF.

CDR3 DNA: TGTGCCAGTAGTATCTCCCCCAGTTCGAACACTGAAGCTTTCTTT. This codes for CASSISPSSNTEAFF. V is TRBV19 and J is TRBJ1-1; no clear D. The germline V gene encodes CDR1 LNHDA and CDR2 SQIVND (reference sequence). With 3 bases removed from V and 1 base from J, the gap between germline ends came to 12 bases. The CDR3 is 15 residues long.

The CDR3 protein is CASSVNPRWQPQHF. The CDR3 DNA reads TGTGCCAGCAGTGTTAACCCGAGGTGGCAGCCCCAGCATTTT. V gene TRBV2 combines with J gene TRBJ1-5; D is uncertain. Trimming stripped 4 bases from V and 7 bases from J, with 14 bases between. This CDR3 contains 14 residues. CDR1 is SNHLY, CDR2 FYNNEI, per germline.

This rearrangement joins TRBV27 to TRBJ2-7; 12 nucleotides agree with TRBD2. Per the germline V gene, CDR1 is MNHEY and CDR2 is SMNVEV (reference sequence). After removal of 6 bases from V and 4 bases from J, the junction contained 7 bases not matched to a gene. This CDR3 has 15 residues. The CDR3: CASRSRTSGTYEQYF. The CDR3 DNA follows: TGTGCCAGCAGATCGAGGACTAGCGGGACTTACGAGCAGTACTTC.

This sequence joins TRBV5-6 and TRBJ1-2; no reliable D call. Looked up from germline, CDR1 is SGHDT and CDR2 is YYEEEE. This CDR3 has 14 residues. V dropped 0 bases and J dropped 4 bases, with 10 bases sitting between them. The CDR3 DNA is TGTGCCAGCAGCTTGGGCCAGCCGTTCTATGGCTACACCTTC. Translating it yields CASSLGQPFYGYTF.

The chain has TRBV4-1 and TRBJ1-2, with TRBD1 matching 12 bases. Per the germline V gene, CDR1 is MGHRA and CDR2 is YSYEKL. The CDR3 totals 21 residues. V gave up 4 bases and J gave up 1 base; unmatched junction bases: 19. This chain's CDR3 is CASSLFQFRGTGGVINYGYTF. In nucleotides, the CDR3 is TGCGCCAGCAGCCTCTTTCAGTTCAGAGGGACAGGGGGCGTAATTAACTATGGCTACACCTTC.

The V call is TRBV4-1, the J call TRBJ1-1; unclear D gene. The V and J ends lost 1 base and 11 bases respectively, with 11 bases between them. Germline V CDR1 and CDR2: MGHRA, YSYEKL. The CDR3 sequence is 12 residues long. The CDR3 DNA follows: TGCGCCAGCAGCCAAGGCCGGGGTAGCGCTTTCTTT. It yields the protein CASSQGRGSAFF.

This clone has a handful of counts. The chain recombines TRBV5-1 with TRBJ2-7; possible D gene TRBD2, 6 bases. Germline V gene lookup returns CDR1 SGHRS and CDR2 YFSETQ. The CDR3 sequence is 15 residues long. V was trimmed by 0 bases and J by 5 bases, leaving 15 bases between them. Here the CDR3 reads CASSLADARRDEQYF. The CDR3 DNA reads as TGCGCCAGCAGCTTGGCCGACGCCCGGAGGGACGAGCAGTACTTC.

The rearrangement links TRBV5-1 to TRBJ1-1; D is undetermined. The germline V gene encodes CDR1 SGHRS and CDR2 YFSETQ. The CDR3 is 13 amino acids. V was shortened by 0 bases and J by 10 bases, with 13 bases between the two germline ends. This chain's CDR3 is CASSLDSRTTAFF. As DNA, the CDR3 is TGCGCCAGCAGCTTGGACTCCCGTACCACAGCTTTCTTT.

The rearrangement uses TRBV29-1 and TRBJ2-1, with 9 bases lining up with TRBD2. Germline V lookup: CDR1 SQVTM, CDR2 ANQGSEA. The CDR3 totals 17 residues. V gave up 3 bases and J gave up 3 bases; unmatched junction bases: 12. CDR3 nucleotides: TGCAGCGTTGACCCTCCCCATAGCGGGAGCCACTACAATGAGCAGTTCTTC. Translated: CSVDPPHSGSHYNEQFF.

The rearrangement uses TRBV2 and TRBJ1-1; D not certain. Trimming stripped 8 bases from V and 1 base from J, with 14 bases between. There are 14 residues in the CDR3. Per germline, CDR1 SNHLY and CDR2 FYNNEI. CDR3: CASSAHGENTEAFF. Written as DNA, the CDR3 is TGTGCCAGCTCGGCCCACGGGGAGAACACTGAAGCTTTCTTT.

The chain carries TRBV30 and TRBJ2-1; D could derive from TRBD1 or TRBD2 (5 bases each). V lost 0 bases to trimming and J lost 4 bases, with 13 bases between them. This CDR3 has 15 amino acids. CDR1 GTSNPN and CDR2 SVGIG come from the germline V gene (reference sequence). For the CDR3, the DNA is TGTGCCTGGAGTGTCGGGGACGGACCATACAATGAGCAGTTCTTC. Translation: CAWSVGDGPYNEQFF.

The chain recombines TRBV28 with TRBJ2-5, with D perhaps matching TRBD2 (5 bases). V was shortened by 1 base and J by 2 bases, with 8 bases between the two germline ends. The germline gives CDR1 MDHEN, CDR2 SYDVKM. CDR3 length equals 14 residues. CDR3 nucleotides: TGTGCCAGCAGTTTATTACGGGGTCAAGAGACCCAGTACTTC. Translated, it gives CASSLLRGQETQYF.

This chain links TRBV28 with TRBJ2-7; maybe TRBD2 (6 bases). The CDR3 is 12 residues long. CDR1 and CDR2 from the germline V gene are MDHEN and SYDVKM. V dropped 9 bases and J dropped 4 bases, with 13 bases sitting between them. For the CDR3, the DNA is TGTGCCAGTACCGGACTAAAATACGAGCAGTACTTC. Translating it yields CASTGLKYEQYF.

Here the CDR3 reads CASTYVGGTYEQYF. The CDR3 DNA is TGTGCCAGTACCTATGTAGGGGGGACCTACGAGCAGTACTTC. This chain links TRBV4-2 with TRBJ2-7, with D possibly being TRBD1 or TRBD2 (6 bases each). Germline lookup yields CDR1 LGHNA and CDR2 YNFKEQ. This CDR3 is built from 14 residues. V lost 9 bases and J lost 2, with 17 bases in between.

The chain has TRBV5-8 and TRBJ1-1; maybe TRBD1 (5 bases). Trimming removed 0 bases at V and 6 bases at J, with 12 bases between. The CDR3 loop spans 14 amino acids. CDR1 and CDR2 (germline): SGHTS, YDEGEE. The CDR3 DNA reads TGTGCCAGCAGCTTGGCCAATCCAGGGTCTGAAGCTTTCTTT. Translating gives CASSLANPGSEAFF.

V usage is TRBV5-1 and J usage is TRBJ2-7; 12 bases map to TRBD1. Germline V gene sequence: CDR1 SGHRS, CDR2 YFSETQ. The J segment lost 7 bases and the V segment lost 4 bases, leaving 12 bases of the junction unmatched. The CDR3 sequence is 16 residues long. The CDR3 DNA sequence: TGCGCCAGCAGCCCTCAGCCGGGACAGGGGGCGGGTGAGCAGTACTTC. This codes for CASSPQPGQGAGEQYF.

The DNA for the CDR3 is TGCGCCAGCAGCTTGGCCATAGGGGAGAACACTGAAGCTTTCTTT. Encoded protein: CASSLAIGENTEAFF. The chain uses TRBV5-1 and TRBJ1-1, with D tentatively TRBD1 (5 bases). The CDR3 is 15 residues long. The germline gives CDR1 SGHRS, CDR2 YFSETQ. Trimming removed 0 bases at V and 1 base at J, with 10 bases between.